This T cell receptor (beta chain) derives from a study of radiotherapy plus CTLA-4 blockade in lung cancer. Findings and caveats of the study: Radiotherapy plus ipilimumab was followed by expansion in blood of tumor-derived TCR clones.

Remarks on this clone: Its antigen is still unknown.

The length of the CDR3 is 19 residues. Only in-frame clones appear in the TCRdb table, and some are missing; sequencing was by immunoSEQ multiplex PCR. The repertoire includes 90,000 to 100,000 clones, 65% to 75% of them detected once, and approximately 2.6% sits in the top ten. The source is a human donor with non-small cell lung cancer who had a partial response to radiotherapy plus ipilimumab. Some clones in this sample may be carry-over from other donors' samples. This material consisted of peripheral blood, taken from a patient treated with radiotherapy plus ipilimumab. The rearrangement uses TRBV21-1 and TRBJ2-1; TRBD1 is the table's D call and was not checked against the DNA. TRBV21-1 constitutes a pseudogene. This chain's CDR3 is CANPIYRGGRRGSYNEQFF. As DNA, the CDR3 is TGTGCCAACCCTATATACAGGGGCGGGCGTAGGGGCTCCTACAATGAGCAGTTCTTC.